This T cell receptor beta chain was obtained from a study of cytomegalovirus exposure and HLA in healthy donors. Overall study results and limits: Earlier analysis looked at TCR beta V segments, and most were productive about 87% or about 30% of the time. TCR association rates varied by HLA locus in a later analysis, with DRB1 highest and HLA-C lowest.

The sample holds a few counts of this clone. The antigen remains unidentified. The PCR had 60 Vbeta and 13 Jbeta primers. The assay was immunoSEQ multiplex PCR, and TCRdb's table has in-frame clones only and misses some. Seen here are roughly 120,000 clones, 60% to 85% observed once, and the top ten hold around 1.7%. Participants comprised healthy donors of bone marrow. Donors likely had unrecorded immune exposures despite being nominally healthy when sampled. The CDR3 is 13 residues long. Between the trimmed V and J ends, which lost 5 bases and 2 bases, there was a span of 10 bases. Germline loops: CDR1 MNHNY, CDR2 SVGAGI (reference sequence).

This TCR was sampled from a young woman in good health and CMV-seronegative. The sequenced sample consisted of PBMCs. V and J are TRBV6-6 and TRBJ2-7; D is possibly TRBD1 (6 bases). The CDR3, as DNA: TGTGCCAGCAGTCCGACAGGAACCTACGAGCAGTACTTC. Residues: CASSPTGTYEQYF.